This paragraph covers one TCR beta chain sequence. Its target is unknown. The data belong to a study of shared clonotypes between healthy human individuals. Whole-study context: Donors, aged 18 to 49, were a couple of women and three men. General study points: The study found 4.5% to 5% of naive CD4 clonotypes shared across several donors. Depth of sequencing was expected to influence donor clonotype sharing. Estimated clonotype richness was generally higher in naive than memory subsets.

Trimming pared 6 bases from V and 0 bases from J, leaving 12 bases between. The CDR3 is 14 amino acids. The germline V gene encodes CDR1 KGHSH and CDR2 LQKENI. Libraries were prepared by immunoSEQ multiplex PCR; TCRdb keeps only in-frame clonotypes and omits some of them. The sample has 1.6 million or so clones, roughly 97% seen once; the top ten hold approximately 1.2%. The chain couples TRBV18 to TRBJ2-7; D gene unclear. The source of this sequence is a man aged 25 to 40 in good health. The specimen was naive CD4+ T cells sorted from blood. Subset described: CD45RA+ positively selected. CDR3 amino acids: CASSLLSSSYEQYF. Here the CDR3 DNA reads TGTGCCAGCTCCCTCCTGTCCTCCTCCTACGAGCAGTACTTC. Using reference TRBV18 and TRBJ2-7 for the parts outside the CDR3, the full variable domain is NAGVMQNPRHLVRRRGQEARLRCSPMKGHSHVYWYRQLPEEGLKFMVYLQKENIIDESGMPKERFSAEFPKEGPSILRIQQVVRGDSAAYFCASSLLSSSYEQYFGPGTRLTVT.